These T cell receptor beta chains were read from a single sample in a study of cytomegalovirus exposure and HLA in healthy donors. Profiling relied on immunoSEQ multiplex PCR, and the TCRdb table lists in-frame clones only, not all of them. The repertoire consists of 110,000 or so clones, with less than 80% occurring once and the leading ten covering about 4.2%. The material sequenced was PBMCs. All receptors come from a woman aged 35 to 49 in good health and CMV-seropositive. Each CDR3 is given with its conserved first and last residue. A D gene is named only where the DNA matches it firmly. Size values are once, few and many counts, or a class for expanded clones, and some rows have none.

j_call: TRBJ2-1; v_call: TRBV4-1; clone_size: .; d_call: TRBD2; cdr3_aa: CASSRSQGGRYNEQFF; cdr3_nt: TGCGCCAGCAGCCGAAGTCAGGGCGGGAGGTACAATGAGCAGTTCTTC
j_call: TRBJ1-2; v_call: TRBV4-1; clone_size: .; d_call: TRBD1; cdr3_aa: CASSNDDRGIGYTF; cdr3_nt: TGCGCCAGCAGCAACGACGACAGGGGAATTGGCTACACCTTC
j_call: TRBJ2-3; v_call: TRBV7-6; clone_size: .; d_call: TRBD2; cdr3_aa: CASSLESGRRGDTQYF; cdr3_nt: TGTGCCAGCAGCTTAGAGAGCGGGAGAAGGGGAGATACGCAGTATTTT
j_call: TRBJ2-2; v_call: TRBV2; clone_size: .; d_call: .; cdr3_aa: CASTPGLLNTGELFF; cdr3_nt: TGTGCCAGCACCCCGGGACTTCTCAACACCGGGGAGCTGTTTTTT
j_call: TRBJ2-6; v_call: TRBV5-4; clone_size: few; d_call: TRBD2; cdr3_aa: CASSTGGSGANVLTF; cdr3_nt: TGTGCCAGCAGCACGGGAGGGTCAGGGGCCAACGTCCTGACTTTC
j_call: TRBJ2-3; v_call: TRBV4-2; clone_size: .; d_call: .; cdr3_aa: CASSQSPGGTSTDTQYF; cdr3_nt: TGTGCCAGCAGCCAATCTCCCGGGGGTACTAGCACAGATACGCAGTATTTT
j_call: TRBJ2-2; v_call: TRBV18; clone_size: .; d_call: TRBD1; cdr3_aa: CASSPFRQGNTGELFF; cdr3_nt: TGTGCCAGCTCACCCTTTCGACAGGGCAACACCGGGGAGCTGTTTTTT
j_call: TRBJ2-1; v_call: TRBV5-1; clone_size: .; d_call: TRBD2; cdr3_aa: CASSLEAVARGGSNEQFF; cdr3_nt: TGCGCCAGCAGCTTGGAAGCGGTAGCTCGGGGGGGAAGCAATGAGCAGTTCTTC
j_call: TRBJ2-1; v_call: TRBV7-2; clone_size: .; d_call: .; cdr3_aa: CASSLVALFF; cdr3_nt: TGTGCCAGCAGCTTAGTGGCTTTATTCTTC
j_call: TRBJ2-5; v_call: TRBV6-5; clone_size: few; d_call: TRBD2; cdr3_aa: CASSYSGGQETQYF; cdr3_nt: TGTGCCAGCAGTTACTCCGGGGGGCAAGAGACCCAGTACTTC
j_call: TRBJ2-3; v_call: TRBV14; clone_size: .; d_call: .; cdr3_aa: CASSQDLITDTQYF; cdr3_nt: TGTGCCAGCAGCCAAGATCTAATCACAGATACGCAGTATTTT
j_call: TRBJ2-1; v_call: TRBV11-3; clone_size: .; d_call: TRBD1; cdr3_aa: CASSSGQGPRSEQFF; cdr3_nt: TGTGCCAGCAGCTCGGGACAGGGGCCACGAAGCGAGCAGTTCTTC
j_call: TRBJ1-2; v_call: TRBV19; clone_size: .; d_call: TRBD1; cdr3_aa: CASSSRDRINYGYTF; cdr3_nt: TGTGCCAGTAGTAGCCGGGACAGGATAAACTATGGCTACACCTTC
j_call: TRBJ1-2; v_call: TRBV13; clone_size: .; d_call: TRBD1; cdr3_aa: CASSLGGQGVYGYTF; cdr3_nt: TGTGCCAGCAGCTTAGGCGGACAGGGGGTCTATGGCTACACCTTC
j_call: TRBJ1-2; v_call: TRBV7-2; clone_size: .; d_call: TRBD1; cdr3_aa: CASSLGGTGKEGYTF; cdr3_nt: TGTGCCAGCAGCTTAGGGGGGACAGGGAAGGAAGGCTACACCTTC
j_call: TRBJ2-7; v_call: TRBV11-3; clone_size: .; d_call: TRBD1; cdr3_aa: CASSQKTGPSEEQYF; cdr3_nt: TGTGCCAGCAGCCAGAAGACAGGGCCCTCCGAAGAGCAGTACTTC
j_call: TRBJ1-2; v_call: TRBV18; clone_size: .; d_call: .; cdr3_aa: CASSPLEDHYGYTF; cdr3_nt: TGTGCCAGCTCACCTCTGGAGGACCACTATGGCTACACCTTC